This T cell receptor beta chain was captured by sequencing in a study of cytomegalovirus exposure and HLA in healthy donors. A multiplex PCR was run with 60 Vbeta primers and 13 Jbeta primers. Sequencing used immunoSEQ multiplex PCR; TCRdb keeps in-frame clones, though not all of them. The repertoire holds roughly 98,000 clones, with over 65% as singletons. The sequenced sample consisted of PBMCs. The clonotype was recovered from a man in his forties in good health and CMV-seronegative.

This CDR3 is CASSEWSELFF. CDR3 DNA sequence: TGTGCCAGCAGTGAGTGGAGTGAGCTGTTTTTT. The V and J genes are TRBV2 and TRBJ2-2, with D hard to call. The germline CDR1 and CDR2 sequences are SNHLY and FYNNEI. Trimming shortened V by 3 bases and J by 11 bases, and 7 bases separated the two germline ends. The CDR3 has 11 residues.